This T cell receptor (beta chain) was captured in a study of CD8+CD57+ T cells in acquired aplastic anemia. The CDR3 spans 12 residues. Germline CDR1 is DFQATT and CDR2 is SNEGSKA (reference sequence). V lost 3 bases, J lost 5 bases, and 10 bases lay in between. For this clonotype: The target antigen is unknown.

Study-level findings and limits: In common between the patients and the controls were more than 25 CD8+ CDR3 sequences.

Profiling that covered TCR beta VDJ and CDR3 relied on genomic DNA as its template. MiXCR, run by TCRdb on the reads, gives a single entry per CDR3 protein. Here the sample spans 200,000 or so distinct CDR3 sequences, 64% being singletons. The clonotype was recovered from a human donor with severe aplastic anemia or a healthy control (not recorded which). Sequencing was performed on sorted CD4+, CD8+, or CD8+CD57+ T cells (not recorded which) from PBMCs. The chain carries TRBV20-1 and TRBJ2-5; D is perhaps TRBD1 (5 bases). CDR3 region: CSARRQPETQYF. As DNA, the CDR3 is TGCAGTGCTAGGAGACAGCCGGAGACCCAGTACTTC.